Only a few counts were recorded for the clone carrying this TCR beta chain. Its antigen is not known. The sample belongs to a study of T cell repertoires in cytomegalovirus infection. Broader study findings: Dominating the ex vivo response were TCR beta clonotypes that were CMV-specific and HLA-C-restricted.

Germline CDR1 is MDHEN and CDR2 is SYDVKM. There are 16 residues in the CDR3. The V segment lost 2 bases and the J segment 4 bases; nucleotides outside the gene matches: 9. TCRdb re-analysed the reads in MiXCR, keeping a single row per CDR3 protein. The sample lists 680,000 or so distinct CDR3 sequences, 35% occurring once. The chain uses TRBV28 and TRBJ2-5; TRBD1 aligns across 8 bases. Sequences were obtained from PBMCs. The clonotype comes from a human donor in good health (CMV status not recorded). Some clones in this sample may be carry-over from other donors' samples. CDR3 region: CASSLPDRAGGETQYF. CDR3 bases: TGTGCCAGCAGTTTACCGGACAGGGCCGGGGGAGAGACCCAGTACTTC.